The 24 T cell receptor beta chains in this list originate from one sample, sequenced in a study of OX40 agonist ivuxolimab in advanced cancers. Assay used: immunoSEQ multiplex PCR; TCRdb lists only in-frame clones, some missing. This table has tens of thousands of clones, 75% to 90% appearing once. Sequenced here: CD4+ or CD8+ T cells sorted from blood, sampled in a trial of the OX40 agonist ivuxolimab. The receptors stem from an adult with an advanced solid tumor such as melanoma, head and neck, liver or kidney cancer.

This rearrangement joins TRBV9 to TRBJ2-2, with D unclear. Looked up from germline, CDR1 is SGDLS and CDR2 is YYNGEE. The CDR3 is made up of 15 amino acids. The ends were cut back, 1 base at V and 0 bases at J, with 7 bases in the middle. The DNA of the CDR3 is TGTGCCAGCAGCGTAACTGATACGAACACCGGGGAGCTGTTTTTT. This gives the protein CASSVTDTNTGELFF.

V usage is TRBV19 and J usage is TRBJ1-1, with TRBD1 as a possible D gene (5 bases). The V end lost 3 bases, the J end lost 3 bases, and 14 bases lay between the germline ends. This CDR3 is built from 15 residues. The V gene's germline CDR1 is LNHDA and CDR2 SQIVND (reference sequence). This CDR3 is CASSILGAGYTEAFF. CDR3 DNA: TGTGCCAGTAGTATTCTCGGGGCCGGATACACTGAAGCTTTCTTT.

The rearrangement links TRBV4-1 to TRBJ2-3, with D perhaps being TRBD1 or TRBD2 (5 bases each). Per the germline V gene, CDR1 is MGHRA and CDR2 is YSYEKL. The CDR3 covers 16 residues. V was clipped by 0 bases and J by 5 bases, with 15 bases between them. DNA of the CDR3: TGCGCCAGCAGCCAAGAGGCCGGGACCCCTCAAGATACGCAGTATTTT. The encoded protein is CASSQEAGTPQDTQYF.

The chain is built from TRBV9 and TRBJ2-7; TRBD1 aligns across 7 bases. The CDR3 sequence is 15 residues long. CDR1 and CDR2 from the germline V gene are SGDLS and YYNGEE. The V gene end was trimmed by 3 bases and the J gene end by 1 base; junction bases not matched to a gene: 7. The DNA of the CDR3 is TGTGCCAGCAGCGCTGAGACAGGGCAATCCTACGAGCAGTACTTC. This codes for CASSAETGQSYEQYF.

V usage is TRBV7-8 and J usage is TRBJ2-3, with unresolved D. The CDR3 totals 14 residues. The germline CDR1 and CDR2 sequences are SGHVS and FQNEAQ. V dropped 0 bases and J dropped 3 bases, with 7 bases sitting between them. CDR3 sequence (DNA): TGTGCCAGCAGCTTAGCTGCCGAAACAGATACGCAGTATTTT. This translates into CASSLAAETDTQYF. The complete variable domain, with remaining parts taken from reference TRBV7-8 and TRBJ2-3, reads GAGVSQSPRYKVAKRGQDVALRCDPISGHVSLFWYQQALGQGPEFLTYFQNEAQLDKSGLPSDRFFAERPEGSVSTLKIQRTQQEDSAVYLCASSLAAETDTQYFGPGTRLTVL.

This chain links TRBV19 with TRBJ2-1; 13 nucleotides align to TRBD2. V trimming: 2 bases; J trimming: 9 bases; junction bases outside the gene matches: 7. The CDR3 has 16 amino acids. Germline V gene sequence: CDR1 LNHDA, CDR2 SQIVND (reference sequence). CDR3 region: CASSIRLAGGFFEQFF. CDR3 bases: TGTGCCAGTAGTATAAGACTAGCGGGAGGTTTTTTTGAGCAGTTCTTC. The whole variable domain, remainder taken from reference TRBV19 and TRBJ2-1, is DGGITQSPKYLFRKEGQNVTLSCEQNLNHDAMYWYRQDPGQGLRLIYYSQIVNDFQKGDIAEGYSVSREKKESFPLTVTSAQKNPTAFYLCASSIRLAGGFFEQFFGPGTRLTVL.

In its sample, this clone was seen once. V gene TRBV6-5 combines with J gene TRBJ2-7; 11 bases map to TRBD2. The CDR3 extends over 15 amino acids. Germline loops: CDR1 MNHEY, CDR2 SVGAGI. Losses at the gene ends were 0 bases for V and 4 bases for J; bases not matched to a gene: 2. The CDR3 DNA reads TGTGCCAGCAGTTACTCCCTAGCGGGAGGATACGAGCAGTACTTC. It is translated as CASSYSLAGGYEQYF.

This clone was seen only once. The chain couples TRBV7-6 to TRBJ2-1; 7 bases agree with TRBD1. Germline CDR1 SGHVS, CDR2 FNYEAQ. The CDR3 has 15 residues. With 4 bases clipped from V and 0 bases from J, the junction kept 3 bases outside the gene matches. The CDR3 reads CASSSGQSSYNEQFF. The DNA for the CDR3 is TGTGCCAGCAGCTCGGGACAGAGCTCCTACAATGAGCAGTTCTTC.

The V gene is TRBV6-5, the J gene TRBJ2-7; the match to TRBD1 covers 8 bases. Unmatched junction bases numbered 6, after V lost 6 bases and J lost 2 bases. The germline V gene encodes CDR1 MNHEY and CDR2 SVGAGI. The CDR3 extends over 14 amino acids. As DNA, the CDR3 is TGTGCCAGCAGCTCCGGGACAGGACCCTACGAGCAGTACTTC. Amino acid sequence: CASSSGTGPYEQYF.

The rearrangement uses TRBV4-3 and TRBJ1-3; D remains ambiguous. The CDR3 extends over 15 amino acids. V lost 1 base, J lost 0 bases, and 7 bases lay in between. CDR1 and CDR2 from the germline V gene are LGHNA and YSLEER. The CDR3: CASSQGFFSGNTIYF. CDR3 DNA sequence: TGCGCCAGCAGCCAAGGATTTTTCTCTGGAAACACCATATATTTT.

The CDR3 protein is CASSRDNSGANVLTF. CDR3 DNA sequence: TGTGCCAGCAGCAGAGACAACTCTGGGGCCAACGTCCTGACTTTC. J is TRBJ2-6 and V is TRBV7-3; D not certain. The CDR3 covers 15 residues. The V end lost 5 bases, the J end lost 0 bases, and 8 bases lay between the germline ends. The germline V gene encodes CDR1 SGHTA and CDR2 FQGTGA.

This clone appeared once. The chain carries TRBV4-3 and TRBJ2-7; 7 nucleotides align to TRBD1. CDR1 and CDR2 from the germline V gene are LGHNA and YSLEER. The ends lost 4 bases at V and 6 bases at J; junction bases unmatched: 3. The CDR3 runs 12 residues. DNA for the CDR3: TGCGCCAGCAGCCTCTACAGGGGCGAGCAGTACTTC. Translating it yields CASSLYRGEQYF.

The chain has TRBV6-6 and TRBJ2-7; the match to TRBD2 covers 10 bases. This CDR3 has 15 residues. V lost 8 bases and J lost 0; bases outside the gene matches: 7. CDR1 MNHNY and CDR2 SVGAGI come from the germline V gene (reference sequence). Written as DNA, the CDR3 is TGTGCCAGCTTCGGACTAGCGGTGAGCTCCTACGAGCAGTACTTC. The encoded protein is CASFGLAVSSYEQYF.

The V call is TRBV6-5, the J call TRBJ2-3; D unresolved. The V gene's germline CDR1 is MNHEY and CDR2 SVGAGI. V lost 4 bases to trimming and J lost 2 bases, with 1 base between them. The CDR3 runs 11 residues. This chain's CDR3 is CASSSTDTQYF. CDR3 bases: TGTGCCAGCAGTTCCACAGATACGCAGTATTTT.

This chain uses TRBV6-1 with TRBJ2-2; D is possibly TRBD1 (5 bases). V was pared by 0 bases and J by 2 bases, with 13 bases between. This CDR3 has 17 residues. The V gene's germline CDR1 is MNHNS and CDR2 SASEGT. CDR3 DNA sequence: TGTGCCAGCAGTGAAGCAGCCCTCAGGGTTAACACCGGGGAGCTGTTTTTT. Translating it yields CASSEAALRVNTGELFF.

In DNA form, the CDR3 reads TGTGCCAGTAGACACGGACGGGGAGGTCAGCCCCAGCATTTT. Its protein product is CASRHGRGGQPQHF. The chain carries TRBV19 and TRBJ1-5; D gene uncertain. The ends were cut back, 6 bases at V and 6 bases at J, with 15 bases in the middle. This CDR3 has 14 amino acids. Germline assignment: CDR1 LNHDA and CDR2 SQIVND (reference sequence).

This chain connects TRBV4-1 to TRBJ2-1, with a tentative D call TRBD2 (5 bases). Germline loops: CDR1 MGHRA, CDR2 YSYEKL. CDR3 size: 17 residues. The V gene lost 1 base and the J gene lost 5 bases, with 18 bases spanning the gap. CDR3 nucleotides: TGCGCCAGCAGCCAAGCGGAGACTATTCCAACGGACAATGAGCAGTTCTTC. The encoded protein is CASSQAETIPTDNEQFF.

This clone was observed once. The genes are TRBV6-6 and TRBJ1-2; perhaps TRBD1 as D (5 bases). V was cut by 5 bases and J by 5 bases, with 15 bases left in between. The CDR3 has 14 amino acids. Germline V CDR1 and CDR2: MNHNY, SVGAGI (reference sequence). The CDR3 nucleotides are TGTGCCAGCAGTCCCTTCGGGGGATCTTATGGCTACACCTTC. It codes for CASSPFGGSYGYTF.

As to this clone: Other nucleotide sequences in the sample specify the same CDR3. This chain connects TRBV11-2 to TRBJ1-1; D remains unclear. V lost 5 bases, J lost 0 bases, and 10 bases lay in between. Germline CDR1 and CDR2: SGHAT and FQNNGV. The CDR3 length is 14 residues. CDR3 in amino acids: CASSPDRMNTEAFF. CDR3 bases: TGTGCCAGCAGCCCGGACCGGATGAACACTGAAGCTTTCTTT.

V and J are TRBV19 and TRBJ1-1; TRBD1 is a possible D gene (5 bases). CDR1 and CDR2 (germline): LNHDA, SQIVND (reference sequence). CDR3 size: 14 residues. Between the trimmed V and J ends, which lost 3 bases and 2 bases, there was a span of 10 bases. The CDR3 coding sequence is TGTGCCAGTAGTATGTGGGGCGCTAACACTGAAGCTTTCTTT. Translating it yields CASSMWGANTEAFF.

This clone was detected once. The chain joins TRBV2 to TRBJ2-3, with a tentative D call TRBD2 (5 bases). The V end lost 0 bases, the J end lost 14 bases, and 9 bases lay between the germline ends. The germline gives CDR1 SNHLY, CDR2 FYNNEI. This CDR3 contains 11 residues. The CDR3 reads CASSEARVPYF. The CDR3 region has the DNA TGTGCCAGCAGTGAAGCGAGGGTCCCGTATTTT.

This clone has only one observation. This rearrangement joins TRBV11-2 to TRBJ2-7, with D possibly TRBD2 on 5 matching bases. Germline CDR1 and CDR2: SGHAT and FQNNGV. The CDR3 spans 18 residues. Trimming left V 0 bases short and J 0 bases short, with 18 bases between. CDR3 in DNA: TGTGCCAGCAGCTTAGAACCCCGAGGCGCGGGCTTCTCCTACGAGCAGTACTTC. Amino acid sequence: CASSLEPRGAGFSYEQYF. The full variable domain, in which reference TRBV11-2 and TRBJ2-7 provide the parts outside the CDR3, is EAGVAQSPRYKIIEKRQSVAFWCNPISGHATLYWYQQILGQGPKLLIQFQNNGVVDDSQLPKDRFSAERLKGVDSTLKIQPAKLEDSAVYLCASSLEPRGAGFSYEQYFGPGTRLTVT.

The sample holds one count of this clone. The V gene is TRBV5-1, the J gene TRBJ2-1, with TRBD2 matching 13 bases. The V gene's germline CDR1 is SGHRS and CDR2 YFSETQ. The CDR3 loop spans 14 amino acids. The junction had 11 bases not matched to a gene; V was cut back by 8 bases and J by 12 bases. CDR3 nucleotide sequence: TGCGCCAGTAAACTAGCGGGGGGGCCCGCAGGGCAGTTCTTC. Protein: CASKLAGGPAGQFF.

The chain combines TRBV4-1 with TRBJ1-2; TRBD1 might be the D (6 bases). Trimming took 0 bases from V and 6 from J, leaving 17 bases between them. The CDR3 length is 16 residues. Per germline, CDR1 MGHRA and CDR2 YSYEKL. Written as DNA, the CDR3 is TGCGCCAGCAGCCAAGATAGCTTGGGGGCGCCTCATGGCTACACCTTC. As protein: CASSQDSLGAPHGYTF.